This TCR beta chain was obtained from a study of blood T cell repertoires in COVID-19. At the level of the study: Both acute and convalescent COVID-19 samples were obtained from the United States, Italy and Spain. PBMCs, B-cell-depleted T cells, or T cells were the source of the cDNA or gDNA that made up the material.

Original processing notes: Researchers report that nucleated cell counts were estimated from reference gene primer amplification. Only in-frame clones appear in the TCRdb table, and some are missing; sequencing was by immunoSEQ multiplex PCR. V, J and clone size derive from that table, while D and trimming were established from the DNA sequence. The data show about 260,000 clones, less than 90% seen once. This clone turned up a few times. The germline gene is not matched at one end of the junction; a read error may be the cause. The sequencing sample was made of peripheral blood. The TCR was taken from a man aged 55 to 69 with acute or convalescent COVID-19.

The CDR3 spells CASTRTWWSAF. CDR3 nucleotides: TGTGCCAGCACCAGGACATGGTGGTCAGCTTTT. The V call is TRBV12-3 or TRBV12-4, the J call TRBJ1-3, with a tentative D call TRBD1 (5 bases). The CDR3 runs to 11 residues.